This TCR beta chain came from a study of cytomegalovirus exposure and HLA in healthy donors. Study results and caveats: Reported results showed that the classifier diagnosed cytomegalovirus status with high specificity and sensitivity. In a later analysis, TCR association rates varied by HLA locus: DRB1 most, HLA-C fewest.

PCR amplification relied on 60 Vbeta primers (plus 13 Jbeta primers). The authors' processing: As a later analysis found, there were about 80 million unique TCR beta chains, of which roughly 11 million were shared. Libraries were prepared by immunoSEQ multiplex PCR; TCRdb keeps only in-frame clonotypes and omits some of them. V and J calls and clone size are copied from that table; D and trimming were computed from the DNA. The data contain around 89,000 clones, about 74% of them singletons. This clone is a singleton in its sample. Its specificity is not known. V was clipped by 2 bases and J by 8 bases; unmatched bases: 4. This CDR3 contains 14 residues. CDR1 is SGHDT, CDR2 YYEEEE, per germline.

The specimen was PBMCs. This receptor was obtained from a man between 40 and 49 years old in good health and CMV-seronegative. The rearrangement uses TRBV5-6 and TRBJ1-6; TRBD1 aligns across 7 bases. CDR3 amino acids: CASSFQGVDSPLHF. The CDR3 coding sequence is TGTGCCAGCAGCTTCCAGGGGGTGGATTCACCCCTCCACTTT.